Sequencing of this T cell receptor beta chain was carried out in a study of human thymus T cells. About this clone itself: What it binds is not known.

Study results and caveats: Thymic repertoires of unrelated individuals were reported in related research to overlap highly. V and J gene usage appeared biased in thymic and blood repertoires.

Libraries were prepared by immunoSEQ multiplex PCR; TCRdb keeps only in-frame clonotypes and omits some of them. The repertoire holds 75,000 to 90,000 clones, with about 96% as singletons. Resected material from corrective heart surgery provided the thymus tissue analysed. The sample donors, healthy Finnish infants, were having corrective surgery for congenital heart defects. The sequencing sample was made of thymus tissue. This clonotype originated in a boy younger than two with a congenital heart defect but otherwise immunologically healthy.

The CDR3 DNA follows: TGTGCTAGTGGTTTGGGGGTCGGAGCGGGGTGCAATGAGCAGTTCTTC. Amino acids: CASGLGVGAGCNEQFF. The J gene is TRBJ2-1, the V gene TRBV12-5; 7 bases match TRBD2. CDR1 is LGHNT and CDR2 is FRNRAP in the germline V gene. V gave up 1 base and J gave up 6 bases; unmatched junction bases: 9. There are 16 residues in the CDR3.